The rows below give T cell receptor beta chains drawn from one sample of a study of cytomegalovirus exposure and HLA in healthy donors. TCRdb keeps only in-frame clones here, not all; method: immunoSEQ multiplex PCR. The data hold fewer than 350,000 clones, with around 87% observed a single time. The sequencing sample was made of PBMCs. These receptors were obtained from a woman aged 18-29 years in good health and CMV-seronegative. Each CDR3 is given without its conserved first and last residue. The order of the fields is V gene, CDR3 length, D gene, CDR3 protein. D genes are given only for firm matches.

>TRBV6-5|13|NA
ASSYSPSGGYEQY
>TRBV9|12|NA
ASSVSGSYNEQF
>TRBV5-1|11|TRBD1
ASSPDRDTEAF
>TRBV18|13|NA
ASSPRETRRSPLH
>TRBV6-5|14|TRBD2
ASSFRTSGTTGELF
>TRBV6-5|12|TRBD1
ASSSTGGIYEQF
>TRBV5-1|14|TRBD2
ASSLVGGGKTYEQY
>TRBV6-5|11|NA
ASTDEGGYEQY
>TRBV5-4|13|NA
ASSWDKTIYNEQF
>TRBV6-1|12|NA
ASSEVAGFDTQY
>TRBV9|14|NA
ASSPHDAEEYNEQF
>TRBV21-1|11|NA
ASSFDRAGEAF
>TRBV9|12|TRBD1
ASSDRQGSSPLH
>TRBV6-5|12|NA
ASSSTAGGYGYT
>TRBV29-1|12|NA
SVASRQIYNEQF
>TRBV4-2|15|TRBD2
ASSQEGGRPNVYEQF
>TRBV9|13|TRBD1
ASSVRTGLNTEAF
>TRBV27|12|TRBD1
ASSSYRGSYEQY
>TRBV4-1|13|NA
ASSQFSGSGETQY
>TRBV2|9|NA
ASRPDRRHT
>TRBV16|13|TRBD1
ASSQTGASRTEAF
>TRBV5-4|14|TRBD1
ASSFQLGRGVTEAF
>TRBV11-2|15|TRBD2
ASSVSFTAGGTDTQY
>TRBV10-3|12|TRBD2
AISETSGGYEQY
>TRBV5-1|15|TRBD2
ASRPGLAGRDQETQY
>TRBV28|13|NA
ASSLVVRSSYEQY
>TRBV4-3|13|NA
ASSQARMGGDTQY